This T cell receptor (beta chain) came from a study of cytomegalovirus exposure and HLA in healthy donors. On this clone: The antigen remains unidentified.

Unmatched junction bases numbered 4, after V lost 5 bases and J lost 0 bases. The CDR3 is 16 residues long. Germline V gene sequence: CDR1 SGHRS, CDR2 YFSETQ. Study-wide points: Altogether, 160 or so TCR beta chains were recorded as cytomegalovirus-associated.

Primers: 60 Vbeta forward and 13 Jbeta reverse. The repertoire was sequenced with immunoSEQ multiplex PCR; TCRdb's copy has only in-frame clones and lacks some. The sample lists roughly 150,000 clones, approximately 70% occurring once. The chain has TRBV5-1 and TRBJ2-6; 8 nucleotides line up with TRBD1. Sequencing was performed on PBMCs. The sequence was collected from a human donor in good health. The CDR3 bases are TGCGCCAGCAGAAGGACAGGGAACTCTGGGGCCAACGTCCTGACTTTC. Encoded protein: CASRRTGNSGANVLTF.